This T cell receptor beta chain was documented in a study of blood T cell repertoires in COVID-19. This table comes from immunoSEQ multiplex PCR, and its TCRdb copy is limited to in-frame clones, with some not included. The data hold 25,000 to 30,000 clones, with approximately 90% observed a single time. The germline V gene encodes CDR1 SGDLS and CDR2 YYNGEE. The germline V and J ends were trimmed by 0 bases and 0 bases, with 12 bases remaining between them. This CDR3 comprises 16 residues. A few counts support this clone. The rearrangement joins TRBV9 to TRBJ1-1; D may be TRBD1 (6 bases). This sequence originates from a human donor in a cohort sampled during active COVID-19. Sequencing was carried out using peripheral blood. CDR3 DNA: TGTGCCAGCAGCGTAGAACCACAGGGCCTGAACACTGAAGCTTTCTTT. Its protein is CASSVEPQGLNTEAFF.